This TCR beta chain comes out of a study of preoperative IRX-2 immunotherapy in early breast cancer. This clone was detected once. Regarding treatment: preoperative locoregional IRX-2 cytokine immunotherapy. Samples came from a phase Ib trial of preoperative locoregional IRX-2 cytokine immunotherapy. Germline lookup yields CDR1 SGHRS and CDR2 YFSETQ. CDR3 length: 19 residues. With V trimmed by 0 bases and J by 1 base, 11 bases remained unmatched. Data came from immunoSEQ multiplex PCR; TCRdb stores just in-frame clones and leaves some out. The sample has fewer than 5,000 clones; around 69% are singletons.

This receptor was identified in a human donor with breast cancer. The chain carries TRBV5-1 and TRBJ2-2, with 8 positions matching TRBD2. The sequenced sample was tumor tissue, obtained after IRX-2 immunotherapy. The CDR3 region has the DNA TGCGCCAGCAGCTTGGTTGGCCGGACGGGAGGGAGGAACACCGGGGAGCTGTTTTTT. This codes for CASSLVGRTGGRNTGELFF.